This T cell receptor (beta chain) is from a study of cytomegalovirus exposure and HLA in healthy donors. Study-wide results and limits: Productive rates of about 90% or about 30% were seen for most TCR beta V segments in an earlier analysis. As a later analysis revealed, the rate of TCR association differed by HLA locus, with DRB1 most and HLA-C fewest. Across all donors, roughly uniform sequencing depth was an assumption of the presence/absence analyses. The investigators catalogued 150 to 200 TCR beta chains as cytomegalovirus-associated.

On this clone: Its antigen is undetermined.

V trimming: 5 bases; J trimming: 4 bases; junction bases outside the gene matches: 14. Germline V gene lookup returns CDR1 LNHDA and CDR2 SQIVND (reference sequence). CDR3 length equals 17 residues. PCR primers comprised 60 Vbeta and 13 Jbeta primers. Produced via immunoSEQ multiplex PCR; TCRdb's table is partial and in-frame only. Here the sample spans more than 90,000 clones, around 73% being singletons. The chain is built from TRBV19 and TRBJ1-5; 7 bases agree with TRBD1. This TCR derives from a woman aged 55-69 years in good health and CMV-seronegative. The material sequenced was PBMCs. This CDR3 reads CASSSPGGRSVNQPQHF. The DNA for the CDR3 is TGTGCCAGTAGTTCTCCAGGGGGACGGTCTGTGAATCAGCCCCAGCATTTT.